This passage covers 8 T cell receptor beta chains from one sample sequenced in a study of cytomegalovirus exposure and HLA in healthy donors. 13 Jbeta primers and 60 Vbeta primers were used for the PCR. Data came from immunoSEQ multiplex PCR; TCRdb stores just in-frame clones and leaves some out. The sample consists of roughly 200,000 clones, over 80% of them appearing once. Sequencing was carried out using PBMCs. Receptors were obtained from a young man in good health and CMV-seronegative.

CDR3 bases: TGTGCCAGCTCACCACCCGGGACAGGGGGCCTACGATCAGATACGCAGTATTTT. It codes for CASSPPGTGGLRSDTQYF. This chain connects TRBV18 to TRBJ2-3; 12 bases line up with TRBD1. This CDR3 has 18 residues. Germline CDR1 KGHSH, CDR2 LQKENI. V was clipped by 0 bases and J by 4 bases; unmatched bases: 8.

The genes are TRBV7-5 and TRBJ1-5; the table's TRBD1 call for D was not verified on the DNA. TRBV7-5 is deemed a pseudogene. The CDR3 has 13 amino acids. Here the CDR3 reads CARSLPGGQPQHF. The DNA of the CDR3 is TGTGCCAGAAGCTTACCAGGGGGTCAGCCCCAGCATTTT.

This sequence joins TRBV5-4 and TRBJ1-4, with TRBD1 matching 10 bases. J was trimmed by 7 bases and V by 4 bases; bases with no gene match: 7. CDR1 is SGHNT and CDR2 is YYREEE in the germline V gene (reference sequence). The CDR3 contains 15 residues. As DNA, the CDR3 is TGTGCCAGCAGCCTCGGCGGGACAGGGGTTGAAAAACTGTTTTTT. Its protein product is CASSLGGTGVEKLFF. Variable domain in full (rest from reference TRBV5-4 and TRBJ1-4): ETGVTQSPTHLIKTRGQQVTLRCSSQSGHNTVSWYQQALGQGPQFIFQYYREEENGRGNFPPRFSGLQFPNYSSELNVNALELDDSALYLCASSLGGTGVEKLFFGSGTQLSVL.

The chain employs TRBV7-6 and TRBJ2-3; D gene ambiguous. Per the germline V gene, CDR1 is SGHVS and CDR2 is FNYEAQ. V lost 1 base, J lost 2 bases, and 7 bases lay in between. There are 14 residues in the CDR3. CDR3 amino acids: CASSLVGYTDTQYF. CDR3 nucleotide sequence: TGTGCCAGCAGCTTAGTCGGGTACACAGATACGCAGTATTTT.

This clone was recorded only once. The rearrangement links TRBV5-1 to TRBJ2-1; weak D call: TRBD2 (6 bases). The CDR3 is 17 residues long. Trimming removed 4 bases from V and 9 bases from J, with 26 bases in between. Germline V gives CDR1 SGHRS, CDR2 YFSETQ. CDR3 sequence reads: CASSRGVYGTSEGEQFF. CDR3 bases: TGCGCCAGCAGCCGAGGGGTGTACGGGACTTCTGAGGGTGAGCAGTTCTTC. Full variable domain (outside the CDR3, taken from reference TRBV5-1 and TRBJ2-1): KAGVTQTPRYLIKTRGQQVTLSCSPISGHRSVSWYQQTPGQGLQFLFEYFSETQRNKGNFPGRFSGRQFSNSRSEMNVSTLELGDSALYLCASSRGVYGTSEGEQFFGPGTRLTVL.

This chain joins TRBV6-6 and TRBJ2-5, with 8 positions matching TRBD2. TRBJ2-7 matches the DNA end more closely, so the J call is doubtful. Germline V gene lookup returns CDR1 MNHNY and CDR2 SVGAGI (reference sequence). The CDR3 sequence is 14 residues long. The CDR3 DNA reads as TGTGCCAGCAGTTACGCGGGGGGCCGGAACGAGCAGTACTTC. Translation gives CASSYAGGRNEQYF.

The chain is built from TRBV30 and TRBJ2-3; D might be TRBD2 (6 bases). The germline V gene encodes CDR1 GTSNPN and CDR2 SVGIG (reference sequence). Trimming took off 2 bases at V and 4 bases at J, with 10 bases between the two ends. The CDR3 contains 13 residues. CDR3 nucleotides: TGTGCCTGGAGTCCCACGGGGGCAGATACGCAGTATTTT. Encoded protein: CAWSPTGADTQYF.

This sequence joins TRBV29-1 and TRBJ1-1, with D uncertain. The CDR3 runs to 12 residues. Germline-derived CDR1 and CDR2 are SQVTM and ANQGSEA. Trimming left V 6 bases short and J 10 bases short, with 18 bases between. CDR3 nucleotides: TGCAGCGTCCCCGAGAGGCGGGGTGCAGCTTTCTTT. It translates to CSVPERRGAAFF.